This is a list of T cell receptor beta chains from one sample in a study of shared clonotypes between healthy human individuals. Only in-frame clones appear in the TCRdb table, and some are missing; sequencing was by immunoSEQ multiplex PCR. The sample lists about 2.3 million clones, about nine tenths seen once, with about 0.36% in the top ten. Input material: naive CD4+ T cells from PBMCs. Receptors originate from a man aged 18 to 30 in good health. Some clones in this sample may be carry-over from other donors' samples. Each CDR3 is given without its conserved first and last residue. The order of the fields is J gene, V gene, CDR3 protein.

j_gene: TRBJ2-7; v_gene: TRBV5-4; CDR3aa: ASSLGGGVGEQY
j_gene: TRBJ1-1; v_gene: TRBV2; CDR3aa: ASTRDRVTGTEAF
j_gene: TRBJ1-6; v_gene: TRBV25-1; CDR3aa: ASREWDRPLH
j_gene: TRBJ1-5; v_gene: TRBV28; CDR3aa: ASRLPVGDQPQH
j_gene: TRBJ1-2; v_gene: TRBV28; CDR3aa: ASSTSYRGYYGYT
j_gene: TRBJ2-5; v_gene: TRBV25-1; CDR3aa: ASSPRRYLYQETQY
j_gene: TRBJ2-1; v_gene: TRBV10-3; CDR3aa: AISVRTGGAYNEQF
j_gene: TRBJ1-3; v_gene: TRBV7-2; CDR3aa: ASSLDSGPGNTIY
j_gene: TRBJ2-1; v_gene: TRBV7-2; CDR3aa: ASSVVGTEIYNEQF
j_gene: TRBJ1-1; v_gene: TRBV5-6; CDR3aa: ASRKQGNTEAF
j_gene: TRBJ2-5; v_gene: TRBV2; CDR3aa: ASSENGRGETQY
j_gene: TRBJ2-5; v_gene: TRBV7-8; CDR3aa: ASSIGQSGETQY
j_gene: TRBJ2-3; v_gene: TRBV10-3; CDR3aa: AISAGNTDTQY
j_gene: TRBJ2-5; v_gene: TRBV4-1; CDR3aa: ASTPLGGGRETQY
j_gene: TRBJ2-1; v_gene: TRBV10-1; CDR3aa: ASSESAGQGRFEQF
j_gene: TRBJ2-1; v_gene: TRBV2; CDR3aa: ASRRGGAGLYEQF
j_gene: TRBJ2-7; v_gene: TRBV5-1; CDR3aa: ASSLTRGAYEQY
j_gene: TRBJ1-2; v_gene: TRBV5-1; CDR3aa: ASSAGLANYGYT
j_gene: TRBJ2-7; v_gene: TRBV29-1; CDR3aa: SVEQGSGLSYEQY
j_gene: TRBJ2-2; v_gene: TRBV2; CDR3aa: ASSEAYGTERVRELF
j_gene: TRBJ2-1; v_gene: TRBV7-9; CDR3aa: ASSGGGLAADEQF